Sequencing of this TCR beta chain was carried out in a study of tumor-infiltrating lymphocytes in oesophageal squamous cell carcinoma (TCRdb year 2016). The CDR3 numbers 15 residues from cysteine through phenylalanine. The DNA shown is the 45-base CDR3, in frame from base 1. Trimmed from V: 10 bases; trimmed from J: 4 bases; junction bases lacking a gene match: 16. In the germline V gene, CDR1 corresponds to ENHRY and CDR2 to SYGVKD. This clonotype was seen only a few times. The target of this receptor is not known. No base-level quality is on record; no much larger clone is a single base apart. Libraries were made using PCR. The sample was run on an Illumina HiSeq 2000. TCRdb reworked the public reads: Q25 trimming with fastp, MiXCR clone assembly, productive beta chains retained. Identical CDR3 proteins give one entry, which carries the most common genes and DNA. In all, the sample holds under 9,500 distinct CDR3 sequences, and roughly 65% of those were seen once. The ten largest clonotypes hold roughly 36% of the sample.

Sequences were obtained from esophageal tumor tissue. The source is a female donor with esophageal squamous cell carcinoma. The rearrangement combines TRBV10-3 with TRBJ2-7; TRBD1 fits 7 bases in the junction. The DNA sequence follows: TGTGCCACCGTCTTTCCCGGGACAGATTCTTACGAGCAGTACTTC. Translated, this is CATVFPGTDSYEQYF.